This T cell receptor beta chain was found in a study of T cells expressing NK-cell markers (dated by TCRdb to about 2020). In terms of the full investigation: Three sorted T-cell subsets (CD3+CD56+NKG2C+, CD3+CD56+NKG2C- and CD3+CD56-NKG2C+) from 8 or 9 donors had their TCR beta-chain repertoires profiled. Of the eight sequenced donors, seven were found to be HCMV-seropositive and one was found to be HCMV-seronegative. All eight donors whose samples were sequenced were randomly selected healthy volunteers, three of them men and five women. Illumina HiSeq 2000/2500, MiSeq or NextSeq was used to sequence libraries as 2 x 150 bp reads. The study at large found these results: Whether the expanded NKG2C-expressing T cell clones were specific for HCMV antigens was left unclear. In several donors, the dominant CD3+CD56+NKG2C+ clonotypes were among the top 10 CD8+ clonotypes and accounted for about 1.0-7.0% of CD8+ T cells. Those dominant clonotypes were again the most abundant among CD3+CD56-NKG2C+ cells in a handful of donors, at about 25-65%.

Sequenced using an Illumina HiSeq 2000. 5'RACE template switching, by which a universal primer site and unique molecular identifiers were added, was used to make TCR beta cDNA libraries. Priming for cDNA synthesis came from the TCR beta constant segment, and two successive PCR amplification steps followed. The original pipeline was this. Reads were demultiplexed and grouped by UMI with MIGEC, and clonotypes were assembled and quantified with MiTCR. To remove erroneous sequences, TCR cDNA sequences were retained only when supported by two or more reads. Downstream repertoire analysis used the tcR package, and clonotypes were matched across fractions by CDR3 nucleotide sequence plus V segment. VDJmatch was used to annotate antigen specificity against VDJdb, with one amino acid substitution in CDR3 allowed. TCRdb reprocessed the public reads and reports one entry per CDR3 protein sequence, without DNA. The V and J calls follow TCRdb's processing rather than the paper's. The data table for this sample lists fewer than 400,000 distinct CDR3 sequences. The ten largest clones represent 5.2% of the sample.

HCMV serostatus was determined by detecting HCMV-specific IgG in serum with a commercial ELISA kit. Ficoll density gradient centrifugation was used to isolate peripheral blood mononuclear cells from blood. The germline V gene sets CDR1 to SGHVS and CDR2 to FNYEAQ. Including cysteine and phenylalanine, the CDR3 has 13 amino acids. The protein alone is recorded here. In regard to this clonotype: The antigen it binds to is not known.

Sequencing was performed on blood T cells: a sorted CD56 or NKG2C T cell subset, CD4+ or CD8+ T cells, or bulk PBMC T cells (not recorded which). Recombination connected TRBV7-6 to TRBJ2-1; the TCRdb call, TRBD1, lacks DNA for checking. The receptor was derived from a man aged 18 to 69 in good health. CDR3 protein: CASSLDRVSEQFF.